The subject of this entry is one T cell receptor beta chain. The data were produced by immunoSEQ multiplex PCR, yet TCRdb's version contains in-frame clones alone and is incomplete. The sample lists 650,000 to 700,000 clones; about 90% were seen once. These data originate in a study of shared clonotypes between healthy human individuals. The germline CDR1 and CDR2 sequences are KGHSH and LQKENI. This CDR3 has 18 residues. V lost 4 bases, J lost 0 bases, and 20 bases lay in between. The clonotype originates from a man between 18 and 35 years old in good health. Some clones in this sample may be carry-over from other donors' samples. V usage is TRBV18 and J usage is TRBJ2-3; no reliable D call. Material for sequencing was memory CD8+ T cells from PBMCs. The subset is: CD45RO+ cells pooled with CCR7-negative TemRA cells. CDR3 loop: CASSRLLTRDPSTDTQYF. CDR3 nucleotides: TGTGCCAGCTCACGGCTACTTACTCGTGATCCTAGCACAGATACGCAGTATTTT.